The rows below give T cell receptor beta chains drawn from one sample of a study. TCRdb analysed the 5' RACE reads with MiXCR anew, one entry per CDR3 protein. The sample records about 54,000 distinct CDR3 sequences, approximately 17% being singletons. The source material was naive CD4+ T cells sorted from blood. The receptors were gathered from a female donor with breast cancer. Each CDR3 is given with its conserved first and last residue.

CASSLEPNTEAFF TRBJ1-1 TRBV5-1
CASSLALGNQPQHF TRBJ1-5 TRBV7-8
CASRPWDSNTEAFF TRBJ1-1 TRBV6-5
CSVEVTGNNEQFF TRBJ2-1 TRBV29-1
CATSGGANQPQHF TRBJ1-5 TRBV19
CASSEGAGTEAFF TRBJ1-1 TRBV5-1
CASSQDRLGELFF TRBJ2-2 TRBV4-3
CASSLIRGRLVDEQFF TRBJ2-1 TRBV11-2
CASSKSSSYNEQFF TRBJ2-1 TRBV5-1
CASSLSGTGAYGYTF TRBJ1-2 TRBV28
CASSESPQGDSPLHF TRBJ1-6 TRBV10-2
CAWSSLADTQPQHF TRBJ1-5 TRBV30
CASSSTSGRSYEQYF TRBJ2-7 TRBV6-2/TRBV6-3
CASSQTNPADTQYF TRBJ2-3 TRBV16
CASSSGGRQETQYF TRBJ2-5 TRBV5-1
CASRKTSGEQFF TRBJ2-1 TRBV12-3/TRBV12-4
CASSFGTSEQYF TRBJ2-7 TRBV5-5
CASSLRGLAGGNEQFF TRBJ2-1 TRBV5-2
CASSFGGGYTF TRBJ1-2 TRBV7-9
CASSSPMRGAGQPQHF TRBJ1-5 TRBV19
CSVEGTPNIQYF TRBJ2-4 TRBV29-1
CASSYTTGQVTGNTIYF TRBJ1-3 TRBV6-6
CASSFPGRADTQYF TRBJ2-3 TRBV7-2
CASTTPISGPQHF TRBJ1-5 TRBV12-3/TRBV12-4
CASSLAWNEQFF TRBJ2-1 TRBV7-2
CSARDKGNDPREKLFF TRBJ1-4 TRBV20-1
CASSASRTERYGYTF TRBJ1-2 TRBV5-1
CASTPPTGSFSTEAFF TRBJ1-1 TRBV9
CASSDTGELFF TRBJ2-2 TRBV6-5
CASSLEDGSEQYF TRBJ2-7 TRBV7-2
CASSVAPIGGTNEKLFF TRBJ1-4 TRBV9
CASGAGGIPPEQFF TRBJ2-1 TRBV2
CASSGQGGGYTF TRBJ1-2 TRBV9
CASSQDGLNTEAFF TRBJ1-1 TRBV4-2
CASSPGTAREQYF TRBJ2-7 TRBV28
CASSSAEGGSPLHF TRBJ1-6 TRBV6-5
CASSSHTGASNQPQHF TRBJ1-5 TRBV9
CASSQESWNEQFF TRBJ2-1 TRBV5-1
CASEGGSEGDTQYF TRBJ2-3 TRBV6-1
CASSQSHNEQFF TRBJ2-1 TRBV3-1
CSAKRTGEAYEQYF TRBJ2-7 TRBV20-1
CASSLAGGAYEQYF TRBJ2-7 TRBV7-8
CASSQTRVRDTEAFF TRBJ1-1 TRBV4-3
CASSLDRSRMVYF TRBJ2-3 TRBV5-1
CASSLRRANYGYTF TRBJ1-2 TRBV5-6
CASSPPGQGNSPLHF TRBJ1-6 TRBV7-9
CASSLRDRGWSGVKETQYF TRBJ2-5 TRBV12-3/TRBV12-4
CASSVGWLETQYF TRBJ2-5 TRBV9
CSANPTLGRVWEQYF TRBJ2-7 TRBV20-1
CSARTSGSYEQYF TRBJ2-7 TRBV20-1
CASSELRGSGNTIYF TRBJ1-3 TRBV2
CASSFGLAITGELFF TRBJ2-2 TRBV28
CSVEDFQYEQYF TRBJ2-7 TRBV29-1
CSARDAASGSYEQYF TRBJ2-7 TRBV20-1
CASSFGQGAGVRDGYTF TRBJ1-2 TRBV7-9
CAGSLGEGGEQFF TRBJ2-1 TRBV5-1
CASRLAGEARMFALTDTQYF TRBJ2-3 TRBV6-2/TRBV6-3